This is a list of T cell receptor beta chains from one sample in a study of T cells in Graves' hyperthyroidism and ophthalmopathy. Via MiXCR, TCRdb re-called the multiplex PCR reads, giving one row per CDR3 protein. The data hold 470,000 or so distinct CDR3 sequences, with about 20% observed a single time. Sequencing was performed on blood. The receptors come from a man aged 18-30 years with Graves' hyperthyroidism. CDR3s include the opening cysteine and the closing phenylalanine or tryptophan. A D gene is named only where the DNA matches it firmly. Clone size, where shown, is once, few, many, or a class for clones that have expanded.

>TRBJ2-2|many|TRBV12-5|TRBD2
CASGLLSGGYTGELFF
TGTGCTAGTGGTTTGCTTAGCGGGGGTTACACCGGGGAGCTGTTTTTT
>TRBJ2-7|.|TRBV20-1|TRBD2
CSAKIAGGLHEQYF
TGCAGTGCTAAAATAGCGGGAGGACTCCACGAGCAGTACTTC
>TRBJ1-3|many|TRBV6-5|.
CASSLVAGNTIYF
TGTGCCAGCAGTTTGGTTGCTGGAAACACCATATATTTT
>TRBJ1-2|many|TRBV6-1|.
CASSEISYGTNGYTF
TGTGCCAGCAGTGAAATCAGTTACGGCACGAATGGCTACACCTTC
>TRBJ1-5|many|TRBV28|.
CASSGKQPQHF
TGTGCCAGCAGTGGGAAGCAGCCCCAGCATTTT
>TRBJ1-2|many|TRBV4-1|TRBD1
CASSRPGQRYGYTF
TGCGCCAGCAGCCGACCGGGACAGCGATATGGCTACACCTTC
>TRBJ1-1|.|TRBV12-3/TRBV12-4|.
CASKGGGLYAFF
TGTGCCAGCAAGGGAGGGGGATTGTACGCTTTCTTT
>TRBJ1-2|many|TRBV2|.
CASTRRQGPSYGYTF
TGTGCCAGCACGAGGAGGCAGGGGCCATCCTATGGCTACACCTTC
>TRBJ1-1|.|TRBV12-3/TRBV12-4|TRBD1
CASSLGQELWNTEAFF
TGTGCCAGCAGTTTGGGACAGGAGCTCTGGAACACTGAAGCTTTCTTT
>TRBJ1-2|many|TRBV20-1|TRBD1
CSARALTGGLSYGYTF
TGCAGTGCTAGAGCTTTGACAGGGGGTTTATCCTATGGCTACACCTTC
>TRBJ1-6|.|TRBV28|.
CASRGEIYNSPLHF
TGTGCCAGCAGAGGCGAGATCTATAATTCACCCCTCCACTTT
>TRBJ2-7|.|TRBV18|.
CASSPPGTATYEQYF
TGTGCCAGCTCACCCCCCGGGACGGCCACCTACGAGCAGTACTTC
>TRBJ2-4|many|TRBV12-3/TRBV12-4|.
CASSLVLAKNIQYF
TGTGCCAGCAGTTTGGTGCTAGCCAAAAACATTCAGTACTTC
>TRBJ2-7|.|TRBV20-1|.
CSAQASSYEQYF
TGCAGTGCACAAGCTAGCTCCTACGAGCAGTACTTC
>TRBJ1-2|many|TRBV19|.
CASKPADPYGYTF
TGTGCCAGTAAGCCGGCAGACCCTTATGGCTACACCTTC
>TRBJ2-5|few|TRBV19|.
CASSTTSTGYQETQYF
TGTGCCAGTAGTACAACTTCGACAGGTTACCAAGAGACCCAGTACTTC
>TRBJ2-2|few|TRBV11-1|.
CASGNDPGAGELFF
TGTGCCAGCGGAAACGACCCTGGGGCCGGGGAGCTGTTTTTT
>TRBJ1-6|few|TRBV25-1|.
CASSDGTIYSPLHF
TGTGCCAGCAGTGACGGGACAATTTATTCACCCCTCCACTTT
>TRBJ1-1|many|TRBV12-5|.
CASALEWNTEAFF
TGTGCTAGTGCCCTGGAGTGGAACACTGAAGCTTTCTTT
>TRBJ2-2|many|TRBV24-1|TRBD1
CATSDSWTGSGELFF
TGTGCCACCAGTGATTCATGGACAGGGTCCGGGGAGCTGTTTTTT
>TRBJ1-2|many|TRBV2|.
CASRGYGGNGYTF
TGTGCCAGCAGGGGGTATGGAGGAAATGGCTACACCTTC
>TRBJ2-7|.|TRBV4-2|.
CASSQDPRSEEQYF
TGTGCCAGCAGCCAAGACCCCCGATCCGAGGAGCAGTACTTC
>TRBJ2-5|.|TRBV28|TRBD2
CASSSYSSGGGETQYF
TGTGCCAGCAGTTCCTACTCTAGCGGGGGGGGAGAGACCCAGTACTTC
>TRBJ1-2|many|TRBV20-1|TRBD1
CSARVQGADGYTF
TGCAGTGCTAGAGTTCAGGGGGCGGATGGCTACACCTTC
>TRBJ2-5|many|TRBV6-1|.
CASSRTWAQYF
TGTGCCAGCAGTAGGACTTGGGCCCAGTACTTC
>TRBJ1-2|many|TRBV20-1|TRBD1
CSGTGDNYGYTF
TGCAGTGGGACAGGGGATAACTATGGCTACACCTTC
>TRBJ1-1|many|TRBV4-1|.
CASSQELGTEAFF
TGCGCCAGCAGCCAAGAGTTGGGCACTGAAGCTTTCTTT
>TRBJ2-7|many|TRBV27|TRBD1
CASSFAGTGFYEQYF
TGTGCCAGCAGTTTCGCCGGGACAGGGTTCTACGAGCAGTACTTC
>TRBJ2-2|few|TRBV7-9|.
CASSSGLRGELFF
TGTGCCAGCAGCTCGGGACTCCGCGGCGAGCTGTTTTTT
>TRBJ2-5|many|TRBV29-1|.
CSARVHGQETQYF
TGCAGCGCCCGAGTCCACGGGCAAGAGACCCAGTACTTC
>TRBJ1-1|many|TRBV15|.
CATSRGAGVEREHKAFF
TGTGCCACCAGCAGAGGGGCAGGGGTAGAGCGGGAGCATAAGGCTTTCTTT
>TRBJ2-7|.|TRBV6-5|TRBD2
CASSYSRLADSYEQYF
TGTGCCAGCAGTTACTCGAGGCTAGCGGATTCCTACGAGCAGTACTTC
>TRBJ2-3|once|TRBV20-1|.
CSAHFPLLTDTQYF
TGCAGTGCCCATTTCCCCCTGCTCACAGATACGCAGTATTTT
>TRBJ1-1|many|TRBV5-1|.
CASSADRTEAFF
TGCGCCAGCAGCGCGGATAGGACTGAAGCTTTCTTT
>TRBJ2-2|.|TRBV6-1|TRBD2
CAGSEIPPSGANTGELFF
TGTGCCGGCAGTGAGATTCCCCCTAGCGGGGCGAACACCGGGGAGCTGTTTTTT
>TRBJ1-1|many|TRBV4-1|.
CASSLPEGGEAFF
TGCGCCAGCAGCCTCCCCGAGGGGGGTGAAGCTTTCTTT
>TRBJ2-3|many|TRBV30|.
CAWSGGRTSTDTQYF
TGTGCCTGGAGTGGCGGAAGGACTAGCACAGATACGCAGTATTTT
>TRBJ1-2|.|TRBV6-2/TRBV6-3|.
CASSFVRGGYGYTF
TGTGCCAGCAGTTTCGTCAGGGGTGGATATGGCTACACCTTC
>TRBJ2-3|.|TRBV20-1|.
CSVGYTDTQYF
TGCAGTGTTGGATACACAGATACGCAGTATTTT
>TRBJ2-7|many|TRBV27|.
CASSFGHSYEQYF
TGTGCCAGCAGTTTCGGACATTCCTACGAGCAGTACTTC
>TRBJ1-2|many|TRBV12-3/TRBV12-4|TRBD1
CASSLDDRGYGYTF
TGTGCCAGCAGTTTAGACGACAGGGGATATGGCTACACCTTC
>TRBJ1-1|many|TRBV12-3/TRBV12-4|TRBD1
CASTEGAPAEAFF
TGTGCCAGCACAGAGGGGGCGCCGGCTGAAGCTTTCTTT
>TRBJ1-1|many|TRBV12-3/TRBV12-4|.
CASSFEAATEAFF
TGTGCCAGCAGTTTCGAGGCGGCCACTGAAGCTTTCTTT
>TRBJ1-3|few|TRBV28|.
CASREKFSGNTIYF
TGTGCCAGCAGAGAAAAGTTCTCTGGAAACACCATATATTTT
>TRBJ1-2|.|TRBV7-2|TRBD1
CASSADRVSGYTF
TGTGCCAGCAGCGCGGACAGGGTGTCCGGCTACACCTTC
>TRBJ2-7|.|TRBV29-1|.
CSVETDLSYEQYF
TGCAGCGTTGAGACAGATTTGTCCTACGAGCAGTACTTC
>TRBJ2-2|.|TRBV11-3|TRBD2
CASSSRLAPGELFF
TGTGCCAGCAGCTCTCGACTAGCCCCCGGGGAGCTGTTTTTT
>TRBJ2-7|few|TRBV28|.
CASSLSGGGATTYEQYF
TGTGCCAGCAGTTTATCTGGGGGGGGGGCGACCACTTACGAGCAGTACTTC
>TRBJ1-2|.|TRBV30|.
CAWSVGRRAGYGYTF
TGTGCCTGGAGTGTAGGTCGGAGGGCAGGGTATGGCTACACCTTC
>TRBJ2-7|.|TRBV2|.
CASKETMDSYEQYF
TGTGCCAGCAAGGAGACTATGGACTCCTACGAGCAGTACTTC
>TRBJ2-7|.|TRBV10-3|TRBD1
CAIRSGTGVYGAGTGVYEQYF
TGTGCCATCAGATCCGGGACAGGGGTTTACGGAGCCGGGACAGGGGTTTACGAGCAGTACTTC
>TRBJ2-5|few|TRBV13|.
CASSAPPLETQYF
TGTGCCAGCAGCGCACCCCCTCTTGAGACCCAGTACTTC
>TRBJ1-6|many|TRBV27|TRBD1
CASSSLTGNRSPLHF
TGTGCCAGCAGTTCCCTGACAGGGAATCGATCACCCCTCCACTTT
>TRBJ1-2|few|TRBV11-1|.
CASGEQQYGYTF
TGTGCCAGCGGGGAGCAGCAGTATGGCTACACCTTC
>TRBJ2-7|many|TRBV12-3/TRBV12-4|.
CASSRRMGSYEQYF
TGTGCCAGCAGCCGCAGGATGGGGTCCTACGAGCAGTACTTC